This T cell receptor (beta chain) was sequenced during a study of CD8 T cells in Susac syndrome. Study-wide context: Within the sequenced group of Susac syndrome patients, over five showed active disease and roughly eight were in remission.

When the RNA was reverse transcribed, random hexamers were used with an input of 0.5 to 1 ug. Amplification of TCR beta CDR3 was carried out by immunoSEQ multiplex PCR, which covered 54 Vbeta and 13 Jbeta segments. Each CDR3 protein gets one entry after TCRdb re-called the immunoSEQ multiplex PCR reads with MiXCR. The sample holds approximately 77,000 distinct CDR3 sequences; about 92% are singletons and the top ten take about 0.54%. There are a few counts of this clonotype. With 4 bases removed from V and 7 bases from J, the gap between germline ends came to 14 bases. This CDR3 spans 15 amino acids. Germline values: CDR1 SGHAT, CDR2 FQNNGV. Patients with Susac syndrome met diagnostic criteria that were recently defined for definite or probable disease. Bulk CD8+ and CD4+ cells came from magnetic negative isolation; CD8+ TEMRA by FACS.

The specimen sequenced was CD4+ T cells from PBMCs. J is TRBJ1-6 and V is TRBV11-2, with TRBD1 as a possible D gene (6 bases). The receptor was derived from a human donor with Susac syndrome. CDR3 bases: TGTGCCAGCAGCTCCCTAGGGGGGGGGAATTCACCCCTCCACTTT. Amino acids: CASSSLGGGNSPLHF. The full variable domain, its missing parts supplied by reference TRBV11-2 and TRBJ1-6, is EAGVAQSPRYKIIEKRQSVAFWCNPISGHATLYWYQQILGQGPKLLIQFQNNGVVDDSQLPKDRFSAERLKGVDSTLKIQPAKLEDSAVYLCASSSLGGGNSPLHFGNGTRLTVT.